The 2 T cell receptor beta chains reported below all come from one sample, sequenced in a study of vaccination effects on CD4 cells after COVID-19. No cognate antigen is known for these TCRs. Upon completion of approximately ten days in culture, CD4+ T cells were isolated. Sequencing was performed with immunoSEQ multiplex PCR; in TCRdb, only in-frame clones are kept and a portion is missing. The repertoire holds around 56,000 clones, with about 80% as singletons. The sample was CD4+ T cells from PBMCs cultured without peptide, taken before COVID-19 vaccination. Receptor source: a human donor who received a COVID-19 vaccine.

The J gene is TRBJ1-2, the V gene TRBV19; D not resolved. Germline loops: CDR1 LNHDA, CDR2 SQIVND (reference sequence). V gave up 4 bases and J gave up 7 bases, with 13 bases separating them. This CDR3 region has 13 residues. The CDR3 region is CASSTTYSTGYTF. In nucleotides, the CDR3 is TGTGCCAGTAGTACCACGTACAGTACTGGCTACACCTTC.

The V and J genes are TRBV6-5 and TRBJ2-1; 9 nucleotides agree with TRBD1. With V trimmed by 6 bases and J by 5 bases, 8 bases remained unmatched. Germline lookup yields CDR1 MNHEY and CDR2 SVGAGI. This CDR3 is 15 amino acids long. CDR3 amino acids: CASRRPGQGNNEQFF. Here the CDR3 DNA reads TGTGCCAGCAGGCGCCCGGGACAGGGAAACAATGAGCAGTTCTTC.